This T cell receptor (beta chain) was captured in a study of identical twins. Whole-study results and caveats: A cross-sectional statistical analysis, not follow-up of the same donors, supported the conclusions. The presence of invariant MAIT and iNKT cells could partly confound analyses of zero-insertion sequences.

With respect to this clonotype: Its antigen is still unknown.

MiXCR, run by TCRdb on the 5' RACE reads, gives a single entry per CDR3 protein. The sample comprises more than 400,000 distinct CDR3 sequences, about 15% of which are singletons, and 0.35% to 0.45% rests with the top ten. The sample was also reused in another study, on yellow fever vaccine responses in identical twins. This second study notes: Reportedly, the response of twins' T cells to the vaccine seemed partly convergent, partly personalized.

The sequence was collected from a woman under 30 in good health. The sequencing input was CD4+ T cells sorted from blood.

The CDR3 sequence is CASSPTRKKTQYF. CDR3 nucleotide sequence: TGTGCCAGCAGCCCGACTAGAAAGAAGACCCAGTACTTC. V is TRBV12-3 or TRBV12-4 and J is TRBJ2-5; D is perhaps TRBD2 (6 bases). The V gene lost 6 bases and the J gene lost 6 bases, with 14 bases spanning the gap. CDR3 length equals 13 residues.